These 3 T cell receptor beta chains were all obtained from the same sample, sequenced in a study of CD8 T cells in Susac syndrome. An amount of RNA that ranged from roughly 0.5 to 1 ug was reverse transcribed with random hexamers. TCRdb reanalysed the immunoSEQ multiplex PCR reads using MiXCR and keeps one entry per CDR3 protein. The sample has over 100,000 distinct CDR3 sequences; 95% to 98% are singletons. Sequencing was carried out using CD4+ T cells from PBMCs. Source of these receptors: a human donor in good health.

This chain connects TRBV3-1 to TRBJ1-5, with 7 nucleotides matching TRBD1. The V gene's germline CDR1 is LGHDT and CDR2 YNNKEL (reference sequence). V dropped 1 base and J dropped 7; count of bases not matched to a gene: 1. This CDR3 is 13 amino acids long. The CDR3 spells CASSQGDSQPQHF. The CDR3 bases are TGTGCCAGCAGCCAAGGGGACAGCCAGCCCCAGCATTTT.

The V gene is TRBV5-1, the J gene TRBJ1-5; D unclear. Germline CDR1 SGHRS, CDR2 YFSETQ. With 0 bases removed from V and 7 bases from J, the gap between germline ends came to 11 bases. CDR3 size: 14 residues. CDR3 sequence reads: CASSLDRPGQPQHF. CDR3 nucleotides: TGCGCCAGCAGCTTGGACAGACCGGGCCAGCCCCAGCATTTT.

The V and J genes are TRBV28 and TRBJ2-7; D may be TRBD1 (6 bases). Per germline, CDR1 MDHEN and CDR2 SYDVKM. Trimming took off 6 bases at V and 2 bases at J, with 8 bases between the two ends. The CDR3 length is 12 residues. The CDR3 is CASRDSPYEQYF. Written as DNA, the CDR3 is TGTGCCAGCAGGGACAGCCCCTACGAGCAGTACTTC.